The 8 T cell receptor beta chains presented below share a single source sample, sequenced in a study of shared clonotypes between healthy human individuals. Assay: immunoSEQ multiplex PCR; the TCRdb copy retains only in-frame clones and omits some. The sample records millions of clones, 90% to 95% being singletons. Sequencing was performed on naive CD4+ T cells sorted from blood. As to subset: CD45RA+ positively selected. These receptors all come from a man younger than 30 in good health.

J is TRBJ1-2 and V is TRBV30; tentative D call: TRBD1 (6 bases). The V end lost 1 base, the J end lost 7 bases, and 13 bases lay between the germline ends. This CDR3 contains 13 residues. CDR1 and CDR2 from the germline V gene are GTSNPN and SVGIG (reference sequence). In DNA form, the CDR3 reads TGTGCCTGGAGTGGACTCACCAGGGGTGGCTACACCTTC. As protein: CAWSGLTRGGYTF. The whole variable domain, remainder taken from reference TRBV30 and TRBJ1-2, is SQTIHQWPATLVQPVGSPLSLECTVEGTSNPNLYWYRQAAGRGLQLLFYSVGIGQISSEVPQNLSASRPQDRQFILSSKKLLLSDSGFYLCAWSGLTRGGYTFGSGTRLTVV.

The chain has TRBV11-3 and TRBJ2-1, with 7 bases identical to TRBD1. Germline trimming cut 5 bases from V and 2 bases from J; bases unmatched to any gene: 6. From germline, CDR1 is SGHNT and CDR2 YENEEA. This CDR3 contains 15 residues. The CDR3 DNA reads TGTGCCAGCAGCAACCGGGACAGCCCCTACAATGAGCAGTTCTTC. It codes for CASSNRDSPYNEQFF.

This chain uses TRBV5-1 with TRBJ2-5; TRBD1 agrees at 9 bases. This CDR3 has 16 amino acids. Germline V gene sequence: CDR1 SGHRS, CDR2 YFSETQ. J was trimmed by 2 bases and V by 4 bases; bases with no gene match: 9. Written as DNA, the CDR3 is TGCGCCAGCAGCCCGTGGACAGGGGAGCGGCAAGAGACCCAGTACTTC. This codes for CASSPWTGERQETQYF.

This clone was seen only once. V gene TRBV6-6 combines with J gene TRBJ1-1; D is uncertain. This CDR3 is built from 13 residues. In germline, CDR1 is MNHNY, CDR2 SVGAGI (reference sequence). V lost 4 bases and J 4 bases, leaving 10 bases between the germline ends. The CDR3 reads CASSLRGFTEAFF. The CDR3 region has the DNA TGTGCCAGCAGTTTACGAGGGTTCACTGAAGCTTTCTTT.

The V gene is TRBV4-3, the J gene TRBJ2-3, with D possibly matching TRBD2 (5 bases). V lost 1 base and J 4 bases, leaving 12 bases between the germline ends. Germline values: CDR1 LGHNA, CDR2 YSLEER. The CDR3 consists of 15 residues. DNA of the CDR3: TGCGCCAGCAGCCAAGCCCCTAGGACTGCAGATACGCAGTATTTT. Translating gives CASSQAPRTADTQYF.

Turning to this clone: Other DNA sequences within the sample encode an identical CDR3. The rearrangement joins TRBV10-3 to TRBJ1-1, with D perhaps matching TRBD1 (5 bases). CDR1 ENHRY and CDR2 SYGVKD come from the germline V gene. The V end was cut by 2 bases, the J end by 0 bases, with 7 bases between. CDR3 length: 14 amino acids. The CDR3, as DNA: TGTGCCATCAGTGAGGACAGAGTGAACACTGAAGCTTTCTTT. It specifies CAISEDRVNTEAFF.

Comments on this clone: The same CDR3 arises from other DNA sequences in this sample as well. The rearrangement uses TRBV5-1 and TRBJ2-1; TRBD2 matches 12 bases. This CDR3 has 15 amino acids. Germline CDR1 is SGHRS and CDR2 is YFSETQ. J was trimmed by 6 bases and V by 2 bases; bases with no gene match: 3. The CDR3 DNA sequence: TGCGCCAGCAGCTTAGGACTAGCGGGAAGCAATGAGCAGTTCTTC. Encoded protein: CASSLGLAGSNEQFF.

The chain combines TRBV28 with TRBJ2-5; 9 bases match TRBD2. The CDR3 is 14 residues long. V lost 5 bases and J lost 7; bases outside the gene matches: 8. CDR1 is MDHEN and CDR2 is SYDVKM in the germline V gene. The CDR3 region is CASSVASGDGTQYF. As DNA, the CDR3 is TGTGCCAGCAGTGTGGCTAGCGGGGACGGGACCCAGTACTTC.